These T cell receptor beta chains were read from a single sample in a study of control samples from healthy donors and cancer patients. Profiled with immunoSEQ multiplex PCR; TCRdb holds only in-frame clones, not every one. Among 96,000 or so clones listed, approximately 95% were seen once. Input material: blood. These receptors were obtained from a man aged 18 to 29 in good health. Each CDR3 is given with its conserved first and last residue. The order of the fields is clone size, J gene, V gene, D gene, CDR3 protein, CDR3 DNA. The D gene is left open where the match is weak. Where a row states a size, it is once, few, many or the class of an expanded clone; other rows omit it.

abundance: NA
j_gene: TRBJ1-2
v_gene: TRBV5-6
d_gene: TRBD1
CDR3aa: CASSLIAGTVNYGYTF
CDR3nt: TGTGCCAGCAGCCTGATCGCCGGGACAGTAAACTATGGCTACACCTTC

abundance: few
j_gene: TRBJ1-6
v_gene: TRBV4-1
d_gene: TRBD1
CDR3aa: CASSPDRGENSPLHF
CDR3nt: TGCGCCAGCAGCCCTGACAGGGGGGAAAATTCACCCCTCCACTTT

abundance: NA
j_gene: TRBJ2-4
v_gene: TRBV30
d_gene: TRBD1
CDR3aa: CAWSIRGGAKNIQYF
CDR3nt: TGTGCCTGGAGTATCAGAGGGGGCGCGAAAAACATTCAGTACTTC

abundance: NA
j_gene: TRBJ1-2
v_gene: TRBV27
d_gene: NA
CDR3aa: CASSLREGGRDGYTF
CDR3nt: TGTGCCAGCAGTTTGCGTGAGGGGGGGCGCGATGGCTACACCTTC

abundance: once
j_gene: TRBJ1-2
v_gene: TRBV2
d_gene: TRBD1
CDR3aa: CASSRTGPGYGYTF
CDR3nt: TGTGCCAGCAGCCGGACAGGGCCGGGCTATGGCTACACCTTC

abundance: NA
j_gene: TRBJ2-5
v_gene: TRBV6-4
d_gene: TRBD1
CDR3aa: CASSALQGVENQPKVTQYF
CDR3nt: TGTGCCAGCAGTGCCCTACAGGGGGTCGAAAACCAACCTAAGGTGACCCAGTACTTC

abundance: NA
j_gene: TRBJ2-5
v_gene: TRBV2
d_gene: NA
CDR3aa: CASSWEETQYF
CDR3nt: TGTGCCAGCAGTTGGGAGGAGACCCAGTACTTC

abundance: NA
j_gene: TRBJ1-1
v_gene: TRBV7-9
d_gene: TRBD1
CDR3aa: CASRDRTNTEAFF
CDR3nt: TGTGCCAGCAGGGACAGGACTAACACTGAAGCTTTCTTT

abundance: NA
j_gene: TRBJ2-6
v_gene: TRBV21-1
d_gene: NA
CDR3aa: CASSKWTEPSGANVLTF
CDR3nt: TGTGCCAGCAGCAAATGGACAGAACCCTCTGGGGCCAACGTCCTGACTTTC

abundance: NA
j_gene: TRBJ1-1
v_gene: TRBV19
d_gene: NA
CDR3aa: CASSIADSNTEAFF
CDR3nt: TGTGCCAGTAGTATAGCCGACTCGAACACTGAAGCTTTCTTT

abundance: NA
j_gene: TRBJ1-2
v_gene: TRBV19
d_gene: NA
CDR3aa: CASRGGGSYGYTF
CDR3nt: TGTGCCAGTAGGGGGGGAGGATCCTATGGCTACACCTTC

abundance: NA
j_gene: TRBJ1-6
v_gene: TRBV21-1
d_gene: NA
CDR3aa: CASPGTAPLSLHF
CDR3nt: TGTGCCAGCCCTGGGACAGCACCTTTATCTCTCCACTTT

abundance: once
j_gene: TRBJ1-6
v_gene: TRBV6-1
d_gene: TRBD1
CDR3aa: CASRMTGGYSPLHF
CDR3nt: TGTGCCAGCAGAATGACAGGGGGTTATTCACCCCTCCACTTT

abundance: NA
j_gene: TRBJ1-2
v_gene: TRBV7-2
d_gene: NA
CDR3aa: CASSLSPDVGYGYTF
CDR3nt: TGTGCCAGCAGCTTATCCCCGGACGTGGGGTATGGCTACACCTTC

abundance: NA
j_gene: TRBJ2-2
v_gene: TRBV7-6
d_gene: TRBD2
CDR3aa: CASSPTSGRAHGELFF
CDR3nt: TGTGCCAGCAGCCCGACTAGCGGGAGGGCTCACGGGGAGCTGTTTTTT

abundance: NA
j_gene: TRBJ2-2
v_gene: TRBV15
d_gene: TRBD1
CDR3aa: CATSRRQGAAGELFF
CDR3nt: TGTGCCACCAGCAGAAGACAGGGGGCCGCCGGGGAGCTGTTTTTT

abundance: few
j_gene: TRBJ2-7
v_gene: TRBV5-1
d_gene: NA
CDR3aa: CASSLGGTEQYF
CDR3nt: TGCGCCAGCAGCTTGGGGGGCACCGAGCAGTACTTC

abundance: NA
j_gene: TRBJ1-2
v_gene: TRBV5-4
d_gene: NA
CDR3aa: CASSLVMQDYGYTF
CDR3nt: TGTGCCAGCAGCTTGGTAATGCAAGACTATGGCTACACCTTC

abundance: NA
j_gene: TRBJ1-1
v_gene: TRBV30
d_gene: NA
CDR3aa: CAWSRRPHTEAFF
CDR3nt: TGTGCCTGGAGTCGGCGTCCCCACACTGAAGCTTTCTTT

abundance: NA
j_gene: TRBJ1-5
v_gene: TRBV6-5
d_gene: NA
CDR3aa: CASSQSYSNQPQHF
CDR3nt: TGTGCCAGCAGTCAATCCTATAGCAATCAGCCCCAGCATTTT

abundance: NA
j_gene: TRBJ1-2
v_gene: TRBV4-2
d_gene: NA
CDR3aa: CASSQGATDYGYTF
CDR3nt: TGTGCCAGCAGCCAAGGGGCGACAGACTATGGCTACACCTTC

abundance: NA
j_gene: TRBJ1-4
v_gene: TRBV21-1
d_gene: NA
CDR3aa: CASRRPGQGSFLTEKLFF
CDR3nt: TGTGCCAGCAGAAGACCGGGACAGGGAAGCTTTTTGACTGAAAAACTGTTTTTT

abundance: NA
j_gene: TRBJ1-4
v_gene: TRBV4-3
d_gene: TRBD1
CDR3aa: CASSTQGELFF
CDR3nt: TGCGCCAGCAGTACCCAGGGGGAACTGTTTTTT

abundance: NA
j_gene: TRBJ1-1
v_gene: TRBV27
d_gene: NA
CDR3aa: CASLRGVNTEAFF
CDR3nt: TGTGCCAGCCTTCGCGGAGTGAACACTGAAGCTTTCTTT

abundance: NA
j_gene: TRBJ1-1
v_gene: TRBV19
d_gene: TRBD1
CDR3aa: CASTVKGAPNTEAFF
CDR3nt: TGTGCCAGTACTGTGAAGGGGGCCCCGAACACTGAAGCTTTCTTT

abundance: once
j_gene: TRBJ1-5
v_gene: TRBV9
d_gene: TRBD1
CDR3aa: CASSVGLAGGQPQHF
CDR3nt: TGTGCCAGCAGCGTAGGACTAGCAGGGGGTCAGCCCCAGCATTTT

abundance: few
j_gene: TRBJ1-5
v_gene: TRBV4-1
d_gene: TRBD1
CDR3aa: CASSNTGGGNNQPQHF
CDR3nt: TGCGCCAGCAGCAATACAGGGGGCGGCAACAATCAGCCCCAGCATTTT

abundance: NA
j_gene: TRBJ2-5
v_gene: TRBV5-1
d_gene: NA
CDR3aa: CASSLGHTGVETQYF
CDR3nt: TGCGCCAGCAGCTTAGGACATACCGGGGTTGAGACCCAGTACTTC

abundance: NA
j_gene: TRBJ2-3
v_gene: TRBV6-6
d_gene: TRBD2
CDR3aa: CASSLEQYSGRLLAGDGVGEQYF
CDR3nt: TGTGCCAGCAGCTTGGAACAATACTCGGGACGACTATTAGCGGGAGACGGGGTGGGGGAGCAGTATTTT

abundance: NA
j_gene: TRBJ2-5
v_gene: TRBV11-3
d_gene: TRBD2
CDR3aa: CASSLDAGDGTQYF
CDR3nt: TGTGCCAGCAGCTTAGATGCGGGGGACGGGACCCAGTACTTC

abundance: NA
j_gene: TRBJ1-5
v_gene: TRBV19
d_gene: NA
CDR3aa: CASLTGPYSNQPQHF
CDR3nt: TGTGCCAGTTTGACAGGTCCTTATAGCAATCAGCCCCAGCATTTT

abundance: NA
j_gene: TRBJ1-1
v_gene: TRBV7-9
d_gene: NA
CDR3aa: CASSLDSGNIAFF
CDR3nt: TGTGCCAGCAGCTTAGATTCAGGGAATATAGCTTTCTTT

abundance: NA
j_gene: TRBJ1-5
v_gene: TRBV24-1
d_gene: NA
CDR3aa: CATSEGDSNQPQHF
CDR3nt: TGTGCCACCAGTGAAGGGGACAGCAATCAGCCCCAGCATTTT

abundance: NA
j_gene: TRBJ2-7
v_gene: TRBV27
d_gene: NA
CDR3aa: CASSSRAGYIYEQYF
CDR3nt: TGTGCCAGCAGCTCGCGGGCAGGGTATATCTACGAGCAGTACTTC

abundance: NA
j_gene: TRBJ1-2
v_gene: TRBV10-2
d_gene: NA
CDR3aa: CASSAFGAGSRYGYTF
CDR3nt: TGCGCCAGCAGTGCTTTTGGGGCGGGGTCCCGGTATGGCTACACCTTC

abundance: NA
j_gene: TRBJ1-2
v_gene: TRBV5-8
d_gene: TRBD1
CDR3aa: CASSPGTVANYGYTF
CDR3nt: TGTGCCAGCAGCCCAGGGACAGTAGCTAACTATGGCTACACCTTC

abundance: NA
j_gene: TRBJ2-6
v_gene: TRBV11-2
d_gene: TRBD2
CDR3aa: CASSSLAVIFSGANVLTF
CDR3nt: TGTGCCAGCAGCTCTCTAGCGGTAATATTCTCTGGGGCCAACGTCCTGACTTTC

abundance: NA
j_gene: TRBJ1-1
v_gene: TRBV6-5
d_gene: NA
CDR3aa: CASRLGGRNTEAFF
CDR3nt: TGTGCCAGCAGGTTGGGGGGGAGGAACACTGAAGCTTTCTTT

abundance: NA
j_gene: TRBJ1-1
v_gene: TRBV19
d_gene: TRBD1
CDR3aa: CASSIGSTGGNTEAFF
CDR3nt: TGTGCCAGTAGTATTGGTTCCACAGGGGGCAACACTGAAGCTTTCTTT

abundance: NA
j_gene: TRBJ1-1
v_gene: TRBV6-4
d_gene: NA
CDR3aa: CASSDRRGGDTEAFF
CDR3nt: TGTGCCAGCAGTGACCGCCGGGGGGGGGACACTGAAGCTTTCTTT

abundance: NA
j_gene: TRBJ2-7
v_gene: TRBV7-9
d_gene: NA
CDR3aa: CASSLTSSEQYF
CDR3nt: TGTGCCAGCAGCCTTACTAGCTCCGAGCAGTACTTC

abundance: NA
j_gene: TRBJ2-5
v_gene: TRBV24-1
d_gene: NA
CDR3aa: CATSDDGPTQYF
CDR3nt: TGTGCCACCAGTGACGACGGACCCACCCAGTACTTC

abundance: NA
j_gene: TRBJ2-7
v_gene: TRBV18
d_gene: TRBD1
CDR3aa: CASSPRQGFYEQYF
CDR3nt: TGTGCCAGCTCACCCCGACAGGGATTTTACGAGCAGTACTTC

abundance: NA
j_gene: TRBJ1-2
v_gene: TRBV10-3
d_gene: NA
CDR3aa: CAISEAGQPKNYGYTF
CDR3nt: TGTGCCATCAGTGAGGCAGGGCAGCCCAAGAACTATGGCTACACCTTC

abundance: once
j_gene: TRBJ1-1
v_gene: TRBV6-5
d_gene: NA
CDR3aa: CASSYSSSGTEAFF
CDR3nt: TGTGCCAGCAGTTACTCGTCATCGGGGACTGAAGCTTTCTTT

abundance: NA
j_gene: TRBJ2-3
v_gene: TRBV5-6
d_gene: TRBD2
CDR3aa: CASSLALGTSGRKTDTQYF
CDR3nt: TGTGCCAGCAGCTTGGCGTTGGGGACTAGCGGGAGGAAAACAGATACGCAGTATTTT

abundance: NA
j_gene: TRBJ1-2
v_gene: TRBV11-2
d_gene: NA
CDR3aa: CASSLSPDANYGYTF
CDR3nt: TGTGCCAGCAGCTTATCGCCTGACGCTAACTATGGCTACACCTTC

abundance: NA
j_gene: TRBJ1-5
v_gene: TRBV19
d_gene: NA
CDR3aa: CASSINGGFGQPQHF
CDR3nt: TGTGCCAGTAGTATTAATGGGGGATTCGGGCAGCCCCAGCATTTT

abundance: NA
j_gene: TRBJ1-6
v_gene: TRBV10-3
d_gene: NA
CDR3aa: CAISEPRTASNSPLHF
CDR3nt: TGTGCCATCAGTGAGCCCCGGACAGCCAGTAATTCACCCCTCCACTTT

abundance: NA
j_gene: TRBJ1-2
v_gene: TRBV5-4
d_gene: NA
CDR3aa: CASSSGGRLAF
CDR3nt: TGTGCCAGCAGCTCCGGGGGTAGGTTAGCCTTC

abundance: NA
j_gene: TRBJ1-2
v_gene: TRBV18
d_gene: NA
CDR3aa: CASSKDPWLDGYTF
CDR3nt: TGTGCCAGCTCTAAAGACCCGTGGCTCGATGGCTACACCTTC

abundance: NA
j_gene: TRBJ1-1
v_gene: TRBV7-8
d_gene: TRBD1
CDR3aa: CASSLGAGGYTEAFF
CDR3nt: TGTGCCAGCAGCTTAGGGGCAGGGGGTTACACTGAAGCTTTCTTT

abundance: once
j_gene: TRBJ2-1
v_gene: TRBV11-2
d_gene: NA
CDR3aa: CASSSIAHYNEQFF
CDR3nt: TGTGCCAGCAGCTCTATAGCTCATTACAATGAGCAGTTCTTC